These 20 T cell receptor beta chains originate from one sample sequenced in a study of cytomegalovirus exposure and HLA in healthy donors. PCR involved 60 Vbeta and 13 Jbeta primers. Using immunoSEQ multiplex PCR, the repertoire was profiled, and TCRdb retains in-frame clones only, with some absent. The table has approximately 91,000 clones, 86% seen once. The sequenced sample consisted of PBMCs. The receptors originated from a young man in good health and CMV-seropositive.

This rearrangement joins TRBV9 to TRBJ2-2; 10 bases line up with TRBD2. The CDR3 is made up of 14 amino acids. Per the germline V gene, CDR1 is SGDLS and CDR2 is YYNGEE. V shed 5 bases, J shed 7 bases, and the junction held 5 bases outside the gene matches. This chain's CDR3 is CASRLAGVDGELFF. CDR3 coding DNA: TGTGCCAGCAGGCTAGCGGGAGTAGACGGGGAGCTGTTTTTT.

The V call is TRBV19, the J call TRBJ2-7; tentatively, D is TRBD1 (5 bases). V lost 5 bases, J lost 4 bases, and 15 bases lay in between. This CDR3 has 14 amino acids. Germline assignment: CDR1 LNHDA and CDR2 SQIVND (reference sequence). CDR3 residues: CASSSQAGNYEQYF. The CDR3 DNA reads as TGTGCCAGTAGTTCCCAAGCAGGGAATTACGAGCAGTACTTC. Together with reference TRBV19 and TRBJ2-7, the CDR3 gives the full variable domain: DGGITQSPKYLFRKEGQNVTLSCEQNLNHDAMYWYRQDPGQGLRLIYYSQIVNDFQKGDIAEGYSVSREKKESFPLTVTSAQKNPTAFYLCASSSQAGNYEQYFGPGTRLTVT.

Details on this clone: Other DNA sequences from this sample encode an identical CDR3 as well. The rearrangement links TRBV7-6 to TRBJ2-1, with 13 positions matching TRBD2. V lost 5 bases and J lost 2; bases outside the gene matches: 3. The CDR3 length is 16 residues. Germline V gives CDR1 SGHVS, CDR2 FNYEAQ. The CDR3 loop reads CASSPGLAGPYNEQFF. The CDR3 DNA sequence: TGTGCCAGCAGCCCGGGACTAGCGGGACCCTACAATGAGCAGTTCTTC.

The V gene is TRBV28, the J gene TRBJ2-7; 9 bases agree with TRBD2. V was pared by 0 bases and J by 0 bases, with 3 bases of the junction left unmatched. CDR1 MDHEN and CDR2 SYDVKM come from the germline V gene. The CDR3 length is 16 residues. The chain's CDR3 is CASSLWAGGSSYEQYF. CDR3 nucleotide sequence: TGTGCCAGCAGTTTATGGGCGGGAGGGAGCTCCTACGAGCAGTACTTC.

V gene TRBV10-1 combines with J gene TRBJ2-7; D remains unclear. This CDR3 region has 14 residues. Germline loops: CDR1 WNHNN, CDR2 SYGVQD (reference sequence). V lost 5 bases and J lost 3, with 14 bases in between. CDR3 in amino acids: CASSPRPNHYEQYF. The DNA for the CDR3 is TGCGCCAGCAGTCCCAGGCCAAACCACTACGAGCAGTACTTC.

This clone showed up just once. Its ends do not fully match the called genes, so a read error is possible. V and J are TRBV10-3 and TRBJ2-7, with a tentative D call TRBD2 (6 bases). The CDR3 extends over 13 amino acids. Germline CDR1 is ENHRY and CDR2 is SYGVKD. In DNA form, the CDR3 reads TGTGCCATCGGTGAAGGAGCGGAGGGAGAGCAGTACTTC. Translating it yields CAIGEGAEGEQYF.

The V gene is TRBV9, the J gene TRBJ1-4; 11 positions agree with TRBD1. Per germline, CDR1 SGDLS and CDR2 YYNGEE. The V and J ends lost 3 bases and 8 bases, in that order; junction bases with no gene match: 6. The CDR3 sequence is 15 residues long. CDR3 in amino acids: CASSAAGTGGEKLFF. The DNA of the CDR3 is TGTGCCAGCAGCGCAGCCGGGACAGGGGGGGAAAAACTGTTTTTT.

For this clone: Germline is not matched at one junction end, which may reflect a read error. The rearrangement uses TRBV29-1 and TRBJ1-1; TRBD1 matches at 8 bases. CDR1 and CDR2 (germline): SQVTM, ANQGSEA. The CDR3 length is 13 residues. The CDR3 sequence: CSVARTGNPEAFF. In nucleotides, the CDR3 is TGCAGCGTTGCACGGACAGGGAACCCTGAAGCTTTCTTT.

The CDR3 coding sequence is TGCGCCAGCAGCTTGGGAGCGACTAGCGTGGACAATGAGCAGTTCTTC. Protein: CASSLGATSVDNEQFF. This chain links TRBV5-1 with TRBJ2-1, with 8 bases aligning to TRBD2. This CDR3 has 16 residues. Germline V gives CDR1 SGHRS, CDR2 YFSETQ. V lost 0 bases to trimming and J lost 5 bases; unmatched junction nucleotides: 7.

The V call is TRBV7-6, the J call TRBJ2-1, with a possible D match to TRBD2 (6 bases). V lost 5 bases and J 0 bases, leaving 14 bases between the germline ends. The CDR3 totals 16 residues. CDR1 is SGHVS and CDR2 is FNYEAQ in the germline V gene. CDR3 DNA sequence: TGTGCCAGCAGCCCGAATGGGAGGTACTCCTACAATGAGCAGTTCTTC. It specifies CASSPNGRYSYNEQFF.

The chain uses TRBV5-4 and TRBJ2-1, with TRBD1 identical over 9 bases. The J segment lost 7 bases and the V segment lost 0 bases, leaving 5 bases of the junction unmatched. The CDR3 is 15 amino acids. CDR1 is SGHNT, CDR2 YYREEE, per germline (reference sequence). The CDR3 region has the DNA TGTGCCAGCAGCTTGGCCGGGACAGGGCTTAATGAGCAGTTCTTC. This codes for CASSLAGTGLNEQFF.

This chain uses TRBV6-4 with TRBJ2-2, with a weak D call TRBD1 (6 bases). The V gene lost 4 bases and the J gene lost 1 base, with 13 bases spanning the gap. The CDR3 has 16 residues. Per the germline V gene, CDR1 is MRHNA and CDR2 is SNTAGT. CDR3 sequence (DNA): TGTGCCAGCAGTGCCAACCCCAGGGGGAACACCGGGGAGCTGTTTTTT. This sequence encodes CASSANPRGNTGELFF.

The V call is TRBV6-5, the J call TRBJ2-1; D is unclear. The V gene lost 6 bases and the J gene lost 2 bases, with 14 bases spanning the gap. Germline lookup yields CDR1 MNHEY and CDR2 SVGAGI. The CDR3 totals 15 residues. CDR3 residues: CASRRPGGAYNEQFF. CDR3 DNA: TGTGCCAGCAGGCGCCCTGGCGGAGCCTACAATGAGCAGTTCTTC.

V gene TRBV27 combines with J gene TRBJ2-7, with TRBD2 as a possible D gene (6 bases). The CDR3 length is 15 residues. Per germline, CDR1 MNHEY and CDR2 SMNVEV (reference sequence). Trimming left V 5 bases short and J 2 bases short, with 16 bases between. DNA of the CDR3: TGTGCCAGCAGTGGAAGAGGACTAATCACCTACGAGCAGTACTTC. It codes for CASSGRGLITYEQYF.

The chain has TRBV29-1 and TRBJ1-2; D possibly corresponds to TRBD1 (6 bases). Germline CDR1 and CDR2: SQVTM and ANQGSEA. This CDR3 has 11 residues. V was pared by 7 bases and J by 7 bases, with 13 bases between. CDR3 region: CSAVTGFGYTF. Written as DNA, the CDR3 is TGCAGCGCGGTGACAGGTTTTGGCTACACCTTC.

The CDR3 DNA reads as TGTGCCAGCAGTTTGGGCGGGACCATCACAGATACGCAGTATTTT. This encodes CASSLGGTITDTQYF. The genes are TRBV28 and TRBJ2-3, with a weak D call TRBD2 (6 bases). This CDR3 contains 15 residues. The germline V gene has CDR1 MDHEN and CDR2 SYDVKM. Trimming left V 3 bases short and J 2 bases short, with 12 bases between. Drawing the rest from reference TRBV28 and TRBJ2-3, the complete variable domain is DVKVTQSSRYLVKRTGEKVFLECVQDMDHENMFWYRQDPGLGLRLIYFSYDVKMKEKGDIPEGYSVSREKKERFSLILESASTNQTSMYLCASSLGGTITDTQYFGPGTRLTVL.

The rearrangement joins TRBV28 to TRBJ1-2, with 7 bases that match TRBD1. The J segment lost 6 bases and the V segment lost 6 bases, leaving 7 bases of the junction unmatched. Germline values: CDR1 MDHEN, CDR2 SYDVKM. CDR3 length: 13 residues. In DNA, the CDR3 is TGTGCCAGCAGACAGGGGAGAGTCGATGGCTACACCTTC. Its protein product is CASRQGRVDGYTF.

CDR3 sequence reads: CASSFRGRTEKLFF. The CDR3 DNA follows: TGTGCCAGCAGCTTCAGGGGACGTACGGAAAAACTGTTTTTT. This chain connects TRBV5-6 to TRBJ1-4; D possibly corresponds to TRBD1 (6 bases). With 2 bases removed from V and 8 bases from J, the gap between germline ends came to 13 bases. The CDR3 runs 14 residues. CDR1 is SGHDT, CDR2 YYEEEE, per germline.

Turning to this clone: Distinct nucleotide sequences in the sample also encode this CDR3. The rearrangement links TRBV5-1 to TRBJ2-2, with TRBD2 matching 7 bases. The CDR3 extends over 14 amino acids. The germline gives CDR1 SGHRS, CDR2 YFSETQ. With 0 bases clipped from V and 4 bases from J, the junction kept 0 bases outside the gene matches. For the CDR3, the DNA is TGCGCCAGCAGCTTGGGACTAGCCACCGGGGAGCTGTTTTTT. Translated, it gives CASSLGLATGELFF.

The chain links TRBV10-3 to TRBJ2-2; 9 bases line up with TRBD1. The germline gives CDR1 ENHRY, CDR2 SYGVKD. V shed 4 bases, J shed 1 base, and the junction held 4 bases outside the gene matches. CDR3 length: 16 residues. The CDR3 nucleotides read TGTGCCATCAGTGGGGGGACAGGGAAGAACACCGGGGAGCTGTTTTTT. Its translation: CAISGGTGKNTGELFF.